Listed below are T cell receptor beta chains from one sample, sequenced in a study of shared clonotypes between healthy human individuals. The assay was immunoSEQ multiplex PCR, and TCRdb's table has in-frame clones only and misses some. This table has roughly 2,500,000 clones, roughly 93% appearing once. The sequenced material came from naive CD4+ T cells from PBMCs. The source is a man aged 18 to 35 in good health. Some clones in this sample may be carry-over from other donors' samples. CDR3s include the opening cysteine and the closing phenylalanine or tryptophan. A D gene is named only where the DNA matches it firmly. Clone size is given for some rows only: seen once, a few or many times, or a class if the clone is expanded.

cdr3_nt: TGTGCCAGCAGTTACTCGTCCGGACAGGGTAGTTCACCCCTCCACTTT
cdr3_aa: CASSYSSGQGSSPLHF
j_call: TRBJ1-6
v_call: TRBV6-5
d_call: TRBD1
clone_size: -

cdr3_nt: TGTGCCAGCAGCCGGGAGTGGGCTGGGGCCAACGTCCTGACTTTC
cdr3_aa: CASSREWAGANVLTF
j_call: TRBJ2-6
v_call: TRBV11-2
d_call: -
clone_size: -

cdr3_nt: TGTGCCAGCAGTTTACTAGCTCGCGGCGGGGAGCTGTTTTTT
cdr3_aa: CASSLLARGGELFF
j_call: TRBJ2-2
v_call: TRBV2
d_call: -
clone_size: -

cdr3_nt: TGTGCCAGCAGTTCCCCGTCGGGCGGGCAAGGAAACACCATATATTTT
cdr3_aa: CASSSPSGGQGNTIYF
j_call: TRBJ1-3
v_call: TRBV6-5
d_call: -
clone_size: once

cdr3_nt: TGTGCCAGCAGCTTGTCCCGGACAGATACGCAGTATTTT
cdr3_aa: CASSLSRTDTQYF
j_call: TRBJ2-3
v_call: TRBV7-2
d_call: -
clone_size: -

cdr3_nt: TGCAGCGTTGCTCACGGGCCTGGGAACACTGAAGCTTTCTTT
cdr3_aa: CSVAHGPGNTEAFF
j_call: TRBJ1-1
v_call: TRBV29-1
d_call: -
clone_size: few

cdr3_nt: TGCGCCAGCAGTGCAGGGGAAAGGTCTACGCAGTATTTT
cdr3_aa: CASSAGERSTQYF
j_call: TRBJ2-3
v_call: TRBV10-1
d_call: -
clone_size: -

cdr3_nt: TGCGCCAGCAGCCCTGGTACGGGGAACACCGGGGAGCTGTTTTTT
cdr3_aa: CASSPGTGNTGELFF
j_call: TRBJ2-2
v_call: TRBV5-1
d_call: -
clone_size: -

cdr3_nt: TGCGCCAGCAAGGGGGGTGGCGGAAACAATGAGCAGTTCTTC
cdr3_aa: CASKGGGGNNEQFF
j_call: TRBJ2-1
v_call: TRBV5-1
d_call: -
clone_size: -

cdr3_nt: TGTGCCAGCAGCGTCGGGAGCCACAATGAGCAGTTCTTC
cdr3_aa: CASSVGSHNEQFF
j_call: TRBJ2-1
v_call: TRBV7-2
d_call: -
clone_size: -

cdr3_nt: TGTGCCAGCAGCTTATGGGACAGTCGAGCAGATACGCAGTATTTT
cdr3_aa: CASSLWDSRADTQYF
j_call: TRBJ2-3
v_call: TRBV11-2
d_call: TRBD1
clone_size: -

cdr3_nt: TGTGCCAGCAGCCAAAACCCCCCGGGGACCGGGATCGTGGGATCCTACGAGCAGTACTTC
cdr3_aa: CASSQNPPGTGIVGSYEQYF
j_call: TRBJ2-7
v_call: TRBV4-2
d_call: -
clone_size: -

cdr3_nt: TGTGCCTGTGGTCGGGGGAGCACAGATACGCAGTATTTT
cdr3_aa: CACGRGSTDTQYF
j_call: TRBJ2-3
v_call: TRBV30
d_call: -
clone_size: -

cdr3_nt: TGTGCCAGCAGCGCCGAACGGACTAGCGGTACAGATACGCAGTATTTT
cdr3_aa: CASSAERTSGTDTQYF
j_call: TRBJ2-3
v_call: TRBV9
d_call: TRBD2
clone_size: -

cdr3_nt: TGCGCCAGCAGCCCCCCCGCGCAGGGGGACACCGGGGAGCTGTTTTTT
cdr3_aa: CASSPPAQGDTGELFF
j_call: TRBJ2-2
v_call: TRBV5-1
d_call: TRBD1
clone_size: -

cdr3_nt: TGTGCCAGCAGTCCCGGGACTAGCGGGAGCTACGAGCAGTACTTC
cdr3_aa: CASSPGTSGSYEQYF
j_call: TRBJ2-7
v_call: TRBV6-1
d_call: TRBD2
clone_size: -

cdr3_nt: TGTGCCACCAGCAGGGGGTTGGAGACCCAGTACTTC
cdr3_aa: CATSRGLETQYF
j_call: TRBJ2-5
v_call: TRBV15
d_call: -
clone_size: -

cdr3_nt: TGTGCCAGCAGCCCCGGGTGGACTACGCCCCTCGCTGACAATGAGCAGTTCTTC
cdr3_aa: CASSPGWTTPLADNEQFF
j_call: TRBJ2-1
v_call: TRBV7-3
d_call: -
clone_size: -

cdr3_nt: TGTGCCACCAGCAAGAACACCGGGGAGCTGTTTTTT
cdr3_aa: CATSKNTGELFF
j_call: TRBJ2-2
v_call: TRBV27
d_call: -
clone_size: -

cdr3_nt: TGCGCCAGCAGCCAAGATCTGGCGGCACCCTCCTACGAGCAGTACTTC
cdr3_aa: CASSQDLAAPSYEQYF
j_call: TRBJ2-7
v_call: TRBV4-3
d_call: -
clone_size: once

cdr3_nt: TGTGCCAGCAGCTGGGGGAGGGACAGGGCCGTCCGCGAGCAGTACTTC
cdr3_aa: CASSWGRDRAVREQYF
j_call: TRBJ2-7
v_call: TRBV11-2
d_call: TRBD1
clone_size: -

cdr3_nt: TGTGCCAGCAGCCTTGCCGGGACTAGCGTGGGCCTAGTGGGCTACGAGCAGTACTTC
cdr3_aa: CASSLAGTSVGLVGYEQYF
j_call: TRBJ2-7
v_call: TRBV7-3
d_call: TRBD2
clone_size: -

cdr3_nt: TGTGCCAGCAGCCCGATGGGGGATAGCAATCAGCCCCAGCATTTT
cdr3_aa: CASSPMGDSNQPQHF
j_call: TRBJ1-5
v_call: TRBV9
d_call: -
clone_size: -

cdr3_nt: TGTGCCTGGAGTGTTTCCCCAGGGGCGGCCCAGCATTTT
cdr3_aa: CAWSVSPGAAQHF
j_call: TRBJ1-5
v_call: TRBV30
d_call: -
clone_size: once

cdr3_nt: TGTGCCAGCAGCTTAGAACCTTATAGCGGGAGGGCCCACGAGCAGTACTTC
cdr3_aa: CASSLEPYSGRAHEQYF
j_call: TRBJ2-7
v_call: TRBV5-4
d_call: TRBD2
clone_size: -

cdr3_nt: TGTGCCAGCAGCTTATCGGGGGATAATTCACCCCTCCACTTT
cdr3_aa: CASSLSGDNSPLHF
j_call: TRBJ1-6
v_call: TRBV7-2
d_call: -
clone_size: -

cdr3_nt: TGTGCCAGCAGCTTAATGGCGACAGCCAAGCGCCTAAACTATGGCTACACCTTC
cdr3_aa: CASSLMATAKRLNYGYTF
j_call: TRBJ1-2
v_call: TRBV7-3
d_call: -
clone_size: -

cdr3_nt: TGTGCCAGCAGCCAAGATCCCCAGACTGGAAACACCATATATTTT
cdr3_aa: CASSQDPQTGNTIYF
j_call: TRBJ1-3
v_call: TRBV5-4
d_call: -
clone_size: once

cdr3_nt: TGTGCCAGCAGTCGCAGGGGGACTAGCGGGAGGGTCACCGGGGAGCTGTTTTTT
cdr3_aa: CASSRRGTSGRVTGELFF
j_call: TRBJ2-2
v_call: TRBV28
d_call: TRBD2
clone_size: -

cdr3_nt: TGTGCCAGCAGCTTAACCAGGGCTAGCACAGATACGCAGTATTTT
cdr3_aa: CASSLTRASTDTQYF
j_call: TRBJ2-3
v_call: TRBV7-9
d_call: -
clone_size: -

cdr3_nt: TGTGCCAGCAGCGAGGACGTAGATGGCTACACCTTC
cdr3_aa: CASSEDVDGYTF
j_call: TRBJ1-2
v_call: TRBV21-1
d_call: -
clone_size: few

cdr3_nt: TGTGCCAGCGCCCCCCTGCCGGGACTCCAGGGACCGGATACGCAGTATTTT
cdr3_aa: CASAPLPGLQGPDTQYF
j_call: TRBJ2-3
v_call: TRBV7-9
d_call: -
clone_size: once

cdr3_nt: TGTGCCACCAGTAGGGCACAGGCCCACAATGAGCAGTTCTTC
cdr3_aa: CATSRAQAHNEQFF
j_call: TRBJ2-1
v_call: TRBV15
d_call: -
clone_size: -

cdr3_nt: TGTGCCTGGGGACTAGCTTCTGGGGCCAACGTCCTGACTTTC
cdr3_aa: CAWGLASGANVLTF
j_call: TRBJ2-6
v_call: TRBV30
d_call: TRBD2
clone_size: -

cdr3_nt: TGTGCCAGCAGCTTGGAGCAGGGGGCGCAAATCTATGGCTACACCTTC
cdr3_aa: CASSLEQGAQIYGYTF
j_call: TRBJ1-2
v_call: TRBV7-2
d_call: TRBD1
clone_size: -

cdr3_nt: TGTGCCAGCAGCAAAGGACTAGCGGGAGAGTACGAGCAGTACTTC
cdr3_aa: CASSKGLAGEYEQYF
j_call: TRBJ2-7
v_call: TRBV7-3
d_call: TRBD2
clone_size: -

cdr3_nt: TGCGCCAGCAGCCGGGACGGGCAGGCCCCCTATGGCTACACCTTC
cdr3_aa: CASSRDGQAPYGYTF
j_call: TRBJ1-2
v_call: TRBV5-1
d_call: -
clone_size: few

cdr3_nt: TGTGCCAGCTCACCAAACGTCGTCGATAGGGGCAATCAGCCCCAGCATTTT
cdr3_aa: CASSPNVVDRGNQPQHF
j_call: TRBJ1-5
v_call: TRBV18
d_call: -
clone_size: -

cdr3_nt: TGTGCCAGCAGCTCCGCACCCCGGGTAGGGGAGACCCAGTACTTC
cdr3_aa: CASSSAPRVGETQYF
j_call: TRBJ2-5
v_call: TRBV5-6
d_call: -
clone_size: -

cdr3_nt: TGTGCCAGCAGTTTAATGCAGGGCTACACTGAAGCTTTCTTT
cdr3_aa: CASSLMQGYTEAFF
j_call: TRBJ1-1
v_call: TRBV28
d_call: -
clone_size: -

cdr3_nt: TGTGCCAGCAGTTACTCAGGGCAGGGCGCCATCGGGGGCTACACCTTC
cdr3_aa: CASSYSGQGAIGGYTF
j_call: TRBJ1-2
v_call: TRBV6-6
d_call: -
clone_size: -

cdr3_nt: TGTGCCAGCAGCCCACAGACAGGGTTGAACACTGAAGCTTTCTTT
cdr3_aa: CASSPQTGLNTEAFF
j_call: TRBJ1-1
v_call: TRBV7-9
d_call: TRBD1
clone_size: -

cdr3_nt: TGTGCCAGCAGCGTAGGTGCCGTCCTCGGGGACGAGCAGTACTTC
cdr3_aa: CASSVGAVLGDEQYF
j_call: TRBJ2-7
v_call: TRBV9
d_call: -
clone_size: -

cdr3_nt: TGTGCCAGCAGTTTATCCGGAGGAACGCTTGGCACTGAAGCTTTCTTT
cdr3_aa: CASSLSGGTLGTEAFF
j_call: TRBJ1-1
v_call: TRBV27
d_call: -
clone_size: few

cdr3_nt: TGTGCCAGCTCACCTGGACAGCCTGGGGAGACCCAGTACTTC
cdr3_aa: CASSPGQPGETQYF
j_call: TRBJ2-5
v_call: TRBV18
d_call: -
clone_size: -

cdr3_nt: TGCGCCAGCAGCTTAGTGGCTAGCGGGAAAGGGTTCTACGAGCAGTACTTC
cdr3_aa: CASSLVASGKGFYEQYF
j_call: TRBJ2-7
v_call: TRBV5-1
d_call: TRBD2
clone_size: -

cdr3_nt: TGTGCCATCAGTGACGGGGGGTCTGGAAACACCATATATTTT
cdr3_aa: CAISDGGSGNTIYF
j_call: TRBJ1-3
v_call: TRBV10-3
d_call: -
clone_size: -

cdr3_nt: TGTGCCAGCAGCGTGGGGCAGGGGGCTAGTAATTCACCCCTCCACTTT
cdr3_aa: CASSVGQGASNSPLHF
j_call: TRBJ1-6
v_call: TRBV9
d_call: TRBD1
clone_size: -

cdr3_nt: TGTGCCAGCAGCAACGGGGACAGAGCTTACGAGCAGTACTTC
cdr3_aa: CASSNGDRAYEQYF
j_call: TRBJ2-7
v_call: TRBV7-9
d_call: TRBD1
clone_size: -

cdr3_nt: TGCGCCAGCAGTCAATCGAGGAGGGCCTACGCCTCTGGAAACACCATATATTTT
cdr3_aa: CASSQSRRAYASGNTIYF
j_call: TRBJ1-3
v_call: TRBV23-1
d_call: -
clone_size: -

cdr3_nt: TGTGCCAGCTCACCTACTCGCGGGAGTTATAGTGAGCAGTTCTTC
cdr3_aa: CASSPTRGSYSEQFF
j_call: TRBJ2-1
v_call: TRBV18
d_call: TRBD2
clone_size: -

cdr3_nt: TGTGCCTGGAGTCTCCGGGGGGGTGAGGGCTACACCTTC
cdr3_aa: CAWSLRGGEGYTF
j_call: TRBJ1-2
v_call: TRBV30
d_call: -
clone_size: -

cdr3_nt: TGTGCCACCAGCAGCCACGGGGCCTTTAATGAAAAACTGTTTTTT
cdr3_aa: CATSSHGAFNEKLFF
j_call: TRBJ1-4
v_call: TRBV15
d_call: -
clone_size: -